This T cell receptor beta chain was identified during a study of vaccination and CD4 T cells after COVID-19. Study-level information: The convalescents were made up of six males and four females, two of whom were Hispanic. Participants, all vaccine recipients, received two doses of either BNT162b2 or mRNA-1273.

Treatment reported: approximately nine-day PBMC culture with coronavirus spike peptide pools or control peptides (ViraFEST assay). TCRs were sequenced by ViraFEST after antigen-specific T cells had been expanded with peptide pools. Culture conditions combined around 2 million PBMCs per well with around 9.2 IU/ml IL-2 and around 9.5 ug/ml peptide pools. An Oncomine TCR Beta short-read assay was used to sequence the DNA from cultured CD4+ T cells. TCRdb re-called the PCR reads through MiXCR, storing one row per CDR3 protein. Found here are more than 10,000 distinct CDR3 sequences, approximately 79% of them singletons; the top ten hold around 20%. This clonotype was seen just once. What it binds is not known. One junction end does not reproduce the germline sequence, and a read error may be involved. Specimen: CD4+ T cells from blood, cultured in vitro. The sequence came from a human donor who had recovered from COVID-19.

CDR3 coding DNA: TGTGCCGGCAGTTTAAGGGGTGGGAGGTATCAGCCCCAGCATTTT. Amino acids: CAGSLRGGRYQPQHF. The chain uses TRBV28 and TRBJ1-5; maybe TRBD1 (5 bases). This CDR3 contains 15 residues. The germline V gene has CDR1 MDHEN and CDR2 SYDVKM.